This record covers a single TCR beta chain. Its antigen is undetermined. Here immunoSEQ multiplex PCR was the method, and the copy in TCRdb shows in-frame clones only, minus some. Of some 160,000 clones in the sample, just under 95% were seen once. The germline CDR1 and CDR2 sequences are SGHTA and FQGNSA. This CDR3 has 16 residues. The germline V and J ends were trimmed by 1 base and 3 bases, with 14 bases remaining between them. This record belongs to a study of T cell responses to AZD1222 COVID-19 vaccine. The study's findings and limits: Dominant at 160-218 and 743-854, vaccine-associated CD4 TCRs also spanned spike. Most donors were white British, females outnumbered males, and clonal diversity was possibly underestimated.

The V call is TRBV7-2, the J call TRBJ2-3; possible D gene TRBD2, 6 bases. This TCR was sampled from an adult in good health. Sequencing was performed on peripheral blood, taken on day 0 of AZD1222 vaccination. Here the CDR3 reads CASSLDAGYRTDTQYF. CDR3 in DNA: TGTGCCAGCAGCTTAGATGCGGGATATAGGACAGATACGCAGTATTTT.